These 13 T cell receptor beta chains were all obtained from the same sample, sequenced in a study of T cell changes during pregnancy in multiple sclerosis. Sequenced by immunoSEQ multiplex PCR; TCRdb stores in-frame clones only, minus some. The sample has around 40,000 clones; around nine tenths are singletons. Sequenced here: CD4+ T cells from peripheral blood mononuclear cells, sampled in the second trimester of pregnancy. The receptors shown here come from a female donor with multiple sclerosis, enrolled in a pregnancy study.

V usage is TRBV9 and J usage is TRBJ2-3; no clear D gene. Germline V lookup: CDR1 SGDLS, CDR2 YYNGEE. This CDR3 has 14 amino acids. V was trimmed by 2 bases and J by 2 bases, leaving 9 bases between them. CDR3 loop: CASSVESFTDTQYF. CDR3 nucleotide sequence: TGTGCCAGCAGCGTGGAGTCATTCACAGATACGCAGTATTTT. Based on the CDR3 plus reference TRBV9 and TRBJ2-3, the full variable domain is DSGVTQTPKHLITATGQRVTLRCSPRSGDLSVYWYQQSLDQGLQFLIQYYNGEERAKGNILERFSAQQFPDLHSELNLSSLELGDSALYFCASSVESFTDTQYFGPGTRLTVL.

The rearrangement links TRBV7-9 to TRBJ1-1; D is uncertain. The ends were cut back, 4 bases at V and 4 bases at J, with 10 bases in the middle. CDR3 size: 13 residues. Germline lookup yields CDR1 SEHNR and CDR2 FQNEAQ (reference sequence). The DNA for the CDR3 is TGTGCCAGCAGCTCGATGCGGGGCACTGAAGCTTTCTTT. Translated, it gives CASSSMRGTEAFF.

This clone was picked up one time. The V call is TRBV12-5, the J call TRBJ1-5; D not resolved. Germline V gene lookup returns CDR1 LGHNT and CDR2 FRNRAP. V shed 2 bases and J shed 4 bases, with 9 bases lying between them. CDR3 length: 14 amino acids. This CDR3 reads CASGLPPGNQPQHF. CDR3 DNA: TGTGCTAGTGGTTTGCCCCCGGGGAATCAGCCCCAGCATTTT.

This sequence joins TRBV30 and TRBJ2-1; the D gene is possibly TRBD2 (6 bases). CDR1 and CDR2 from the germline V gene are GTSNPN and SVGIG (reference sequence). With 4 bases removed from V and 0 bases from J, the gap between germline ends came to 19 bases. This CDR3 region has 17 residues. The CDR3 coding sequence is TGTGCCTGGATGGGGGGACCGGGGCAGGCCTCCTACAATGAGCAGTTCTTC. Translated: CAWMGGPGQASYNEQFF.

CDR3 bases: TGCAGCGTTCACCGACAGTTACTGGAGACCCAGTACTTC. Residues: CSVHRQLLETQYF. The gene calls are TRBV29-1 and TRBJ2-5, with D possibly TRBD1 on 5 matching bases. The CDR3 covers 13 residues. Trimming pared 5 bases from V and 5 bases from J, leaving 15 bases between. Germline assignment: CDR1 SQVTM and CDR2 ANQGSEA.

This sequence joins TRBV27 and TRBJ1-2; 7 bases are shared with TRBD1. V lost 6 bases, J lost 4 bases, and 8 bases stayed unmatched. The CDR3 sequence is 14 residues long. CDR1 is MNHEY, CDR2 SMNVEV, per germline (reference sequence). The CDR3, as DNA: TGTGCCAGCAGGATAACAGGGGCCCGCTATGGCTACACCTTC. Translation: CASRITGARYGYTF.

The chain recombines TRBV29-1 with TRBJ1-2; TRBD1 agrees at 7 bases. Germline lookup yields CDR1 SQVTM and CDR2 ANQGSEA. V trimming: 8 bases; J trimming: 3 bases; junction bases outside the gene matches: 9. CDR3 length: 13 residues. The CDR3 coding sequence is TGCAGCTCCAAATCCGGGACAGACTATGGCTACACCTTC. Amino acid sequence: CSSKSGTDYGYTF. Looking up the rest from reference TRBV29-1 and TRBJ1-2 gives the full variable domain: SAVISQKPSRDICQRGTSLTIQCQVDSQVTMMFWYRQQPGQSLTLIATANQGSEATYESGFVIDKFPISRPNLTFSTLTVSNMSPEDSSIYLCSSKSGTDYGYTFGSGTRLTVV.

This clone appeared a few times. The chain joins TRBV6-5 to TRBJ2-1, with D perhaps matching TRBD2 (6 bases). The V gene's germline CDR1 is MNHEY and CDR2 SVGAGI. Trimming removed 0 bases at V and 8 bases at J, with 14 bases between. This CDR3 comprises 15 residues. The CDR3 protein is CASSYSNRDSYEQFF. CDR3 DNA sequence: TGTGCCAGCAGTTACTCGAATAGGGACTCCTATGAGCAGTTCTTC.

DNA of the CDR3: TGTGCCAGCAGCTTAGGCATTTTCGGGACAGATTACAATGAGCAGTTCTTC. It codes for CASSLGIFGTDYNEQFF. The chain couples TRBV7-2 to TRBJ2-1, with 7 bases matching TRBD1. The V gene's germline CDR1 is SGHTA and CDR2 FQGNSA. V gave up 1 base and J gave up 4 bases; unmatched junction bases: 10. CDR3 size: 17 residues.

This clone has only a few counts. This CDR3 is CASTPTESNFYGYTF. The CDR3 bases are TGTGCCAGCACCCCAACAGAATCCAACTTCTATGGCTACACCTTC. The V call is TRBV19, the J call TRBJ1-2, with D uncertain. Per the germline V gene, CDR1 is LNHDA and CDR2 is SQIVND (reference sequence). The CDR3 extends over 15 amino acids. Deletions cut 9 bases from V and 4 bases from J, with 21 bases between.

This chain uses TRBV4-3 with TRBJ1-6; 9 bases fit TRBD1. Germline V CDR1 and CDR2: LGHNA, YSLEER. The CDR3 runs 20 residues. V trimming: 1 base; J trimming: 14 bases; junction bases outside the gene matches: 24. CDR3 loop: CASSQADRGFEKGGLASLHF. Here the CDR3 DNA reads TGCGCCAGCAGCCAAGCGGACAGGGGATTTGAGAAAGGCGGGCTGGCATCCCTCCACTTT.

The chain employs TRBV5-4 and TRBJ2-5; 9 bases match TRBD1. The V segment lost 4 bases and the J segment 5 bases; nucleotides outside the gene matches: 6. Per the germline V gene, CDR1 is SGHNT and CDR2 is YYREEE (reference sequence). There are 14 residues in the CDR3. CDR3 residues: CASSPDRGTETQYF. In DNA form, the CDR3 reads TGTGCCAGCAGCCCGGACAGGGGTACGGAGACCCAGTACTTC.

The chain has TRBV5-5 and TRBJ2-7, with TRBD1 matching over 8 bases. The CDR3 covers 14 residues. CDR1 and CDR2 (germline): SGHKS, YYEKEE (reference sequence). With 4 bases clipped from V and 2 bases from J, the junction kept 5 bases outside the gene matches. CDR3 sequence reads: CASSTQGDTYEQYF. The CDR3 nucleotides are TGTGCCAGCAGCACACAGGGGGATACCTACGAGCAGTACTTC.